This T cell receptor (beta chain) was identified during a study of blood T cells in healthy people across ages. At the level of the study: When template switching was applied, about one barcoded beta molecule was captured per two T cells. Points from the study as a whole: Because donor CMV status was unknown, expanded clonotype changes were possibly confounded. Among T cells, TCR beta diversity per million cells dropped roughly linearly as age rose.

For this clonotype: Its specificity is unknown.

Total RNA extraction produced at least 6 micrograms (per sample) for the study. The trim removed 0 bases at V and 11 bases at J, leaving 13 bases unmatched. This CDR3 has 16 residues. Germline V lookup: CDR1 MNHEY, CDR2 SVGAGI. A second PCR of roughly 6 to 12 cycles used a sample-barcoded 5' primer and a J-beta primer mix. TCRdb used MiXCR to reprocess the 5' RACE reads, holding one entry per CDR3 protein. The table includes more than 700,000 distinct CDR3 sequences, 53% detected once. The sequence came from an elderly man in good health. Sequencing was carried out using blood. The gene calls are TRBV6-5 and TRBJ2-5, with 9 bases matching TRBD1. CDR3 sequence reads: CASSYSTGTGLGEQYF. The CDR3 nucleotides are TGTGCCAGCAGTTACTCGACGGGGACAGGGCTTGGAGAGCAGTACTTC.